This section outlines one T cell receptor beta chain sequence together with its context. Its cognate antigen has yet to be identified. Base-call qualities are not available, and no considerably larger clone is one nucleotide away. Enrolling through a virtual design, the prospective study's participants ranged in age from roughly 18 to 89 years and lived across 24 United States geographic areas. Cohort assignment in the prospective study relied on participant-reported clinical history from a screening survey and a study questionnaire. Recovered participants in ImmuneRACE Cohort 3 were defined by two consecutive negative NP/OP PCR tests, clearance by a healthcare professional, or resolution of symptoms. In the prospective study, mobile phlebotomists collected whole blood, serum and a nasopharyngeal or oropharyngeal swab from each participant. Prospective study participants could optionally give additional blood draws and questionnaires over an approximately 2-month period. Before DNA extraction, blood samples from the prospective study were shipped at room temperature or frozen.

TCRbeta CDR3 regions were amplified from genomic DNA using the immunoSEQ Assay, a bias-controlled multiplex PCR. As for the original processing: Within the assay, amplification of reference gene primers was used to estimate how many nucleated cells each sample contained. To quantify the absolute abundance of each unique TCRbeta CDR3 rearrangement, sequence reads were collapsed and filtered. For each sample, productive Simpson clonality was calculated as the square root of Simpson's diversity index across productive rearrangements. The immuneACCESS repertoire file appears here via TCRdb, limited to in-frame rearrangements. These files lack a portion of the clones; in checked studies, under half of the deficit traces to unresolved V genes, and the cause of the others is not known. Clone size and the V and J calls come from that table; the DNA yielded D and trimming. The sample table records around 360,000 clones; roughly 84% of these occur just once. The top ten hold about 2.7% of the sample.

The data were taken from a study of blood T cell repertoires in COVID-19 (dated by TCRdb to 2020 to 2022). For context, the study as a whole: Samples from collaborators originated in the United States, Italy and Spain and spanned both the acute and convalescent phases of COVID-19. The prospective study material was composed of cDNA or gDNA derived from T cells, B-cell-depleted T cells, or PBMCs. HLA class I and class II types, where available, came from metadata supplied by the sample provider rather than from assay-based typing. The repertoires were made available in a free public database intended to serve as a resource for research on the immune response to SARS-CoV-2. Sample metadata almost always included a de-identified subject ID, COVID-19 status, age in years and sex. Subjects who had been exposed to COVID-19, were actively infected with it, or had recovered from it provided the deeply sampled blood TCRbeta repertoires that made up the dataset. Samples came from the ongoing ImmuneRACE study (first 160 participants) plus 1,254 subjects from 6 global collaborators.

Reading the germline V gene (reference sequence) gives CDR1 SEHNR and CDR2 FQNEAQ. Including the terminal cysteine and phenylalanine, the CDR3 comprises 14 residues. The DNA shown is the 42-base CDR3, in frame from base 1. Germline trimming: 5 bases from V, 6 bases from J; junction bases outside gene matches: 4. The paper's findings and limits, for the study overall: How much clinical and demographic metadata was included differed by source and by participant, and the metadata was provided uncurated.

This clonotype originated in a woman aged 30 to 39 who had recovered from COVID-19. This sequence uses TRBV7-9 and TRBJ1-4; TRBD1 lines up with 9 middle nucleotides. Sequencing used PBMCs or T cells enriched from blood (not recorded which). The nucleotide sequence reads TGTGCCAGCAGCCTGGGACAGGGTTATGAAAAACTGTTTTTT. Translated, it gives CASSLGQGYEKLFF.